This T cell receptor beta chain emerged from a study of technical replicates of blood from several donors. Assay used: immunoSEQ multiplex PCR; TCRdb lists only in-frame clones, some missing. The profile shows roughly 60,000 clones, 75% to 95% of them singletons. CDR3 length: 17 amino acids. The germline CDR1 and CDR2 sequences are SGHDT and YYEEEE. Trimming took 2 bases from V and 1 from J; bases not matched to a gene: 9. V and J are TRBV5-6 and TRBJ1-1; 9 bases align to TRBD1. The TCR sequence derives from a human donor in good health. Some clones in this sample may be carry-over from other donors' samples. The sample taken for sequencing was PBMCs. CDR3 in amino acids: CASSLTGGDVRNTEAFF. The DNA for the CDR3 is TGTGCCAGCAGCTTAACAGGGGGCGACGTGAGGAACACTGAAGCTTTCTTT. The whole variable domain, filled in from reference TRBV5-6 and TRBJ1-1, reads DAGVTQSPTHLIKTRGQQVTLRCSPKSGHDTVSWYQQALGQGPQFIFQYYEEEERQRGNFPDRFSGHQFPNYSSELNVNALLLGDSALYLCASSLTGGDVRNTEAFFGQGTRLTVV.